This TCR beta chain was sequenced during a study of OX40 agonist ivuxolimab in advanced cancers. Across the whole study: Six ivuxolimab dose levels, 0.01 to 10 mg/kg, were given intravenously every 2 weeks. Dose-escalation patients had hepatocellular carcinoma, melanoma, renal cell or head and neck cancer. Study-wide results and limits: Averaged across samples, CD8+ T cells carried more expanded clones than CD4+ did.

This CDR3 comprises 12 residues. Germline assignment: CDR1 SGDLS and CDR2 YYNGEE. V gave up 6 bases and J gave up 3 bases, with 10 bases separating them. The data were produced by immunoSEQ multiplex PCR, yet TCRdb's version contains in-frame clones alone and is incomplete. The table records roughly 20,000 clones, over 75% of them present only once. About this clone: The antigen remains unidentified.

Autoimmune disease history or systemic immunosuppression meant exclusion. The V and J genes are TRBV9 and TRBJ2-7; TRBD2 might be the D (6 bases). The clonotype comes from an adult with an advanced solid tumor such as melanoma, head and neck, liver or kidney cancer. The specimen was CD4+ or CD8+ T cells sorted from blood, collected in a trial of the OX40 agonist ivuxolimab. The CDR3 coding sequence is TGTGCCAGCACCCTCGGGGGCTACGAGCAGTACTTC. Its protein product is CASTLGGYEQYF.